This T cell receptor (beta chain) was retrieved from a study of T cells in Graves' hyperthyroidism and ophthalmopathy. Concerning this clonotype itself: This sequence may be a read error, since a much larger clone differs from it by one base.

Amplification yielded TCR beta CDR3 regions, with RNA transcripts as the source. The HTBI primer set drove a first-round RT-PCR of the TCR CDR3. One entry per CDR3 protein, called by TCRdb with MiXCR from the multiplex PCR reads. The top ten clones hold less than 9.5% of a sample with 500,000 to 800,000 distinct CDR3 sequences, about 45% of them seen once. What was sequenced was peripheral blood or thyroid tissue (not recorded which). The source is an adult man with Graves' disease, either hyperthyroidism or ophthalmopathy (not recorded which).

The CDR3 region has the DNA TGTGCCAGCAGCCCTTCCCCGGTGGCAGCTAATGAAAAACTGTTTTTT. It is translated as CASSPSPVAANEKLFF. The chain has TRBV7-2 and TRBJ1-4; D ambiguous. CDR1 and CDR2 from the germline V gene are SGHTA and FQGNSA. The ends were cut back, 5 bases at V and 3 bases at J, with 16 bases in the middle. The CDR3 extends over 16 amino acids.